This TCR beta chain was sequenced during a study of cytomegalovirus exposure and HLA in healthy donors. With regard to this clone: Its target is unknown.

The CDR3 contains 18 residues. CDR1 and CDR2 from the germline V gene are SGHRS and YFSETQ. The V gene end was trimmed by 0 bases and the J gene end by 4 bases; junction bases not matched to a gene: 12. The method was immunoSEQ multiplex PCR; TCRdb's version includes in-frame clones alone and lacks a portion of them. Counted here are about 250,000 clones, around nine tenths occurring once; the ten biggest clones make up 2.6%. Broader study findings: Altogether, some 170 TCR beta chains were recorded as cytomegalovirus-associated.

This rearrangement joins TRBV5-1 to TRBJ2-1; the match to TRBD1 covers 8 bases. The source is a man between 18 and 35 years old in good health and CMV-seronegative. The sequenced sample was PBMCs. CDR3 nucleotide sequence: TGCGCCAGCAGCTTGGATTATACCGGCACAGGGGGGTACAATGAGCAGTTCTTC. Its translation: CASSLDYTGTGGYNEQFF.